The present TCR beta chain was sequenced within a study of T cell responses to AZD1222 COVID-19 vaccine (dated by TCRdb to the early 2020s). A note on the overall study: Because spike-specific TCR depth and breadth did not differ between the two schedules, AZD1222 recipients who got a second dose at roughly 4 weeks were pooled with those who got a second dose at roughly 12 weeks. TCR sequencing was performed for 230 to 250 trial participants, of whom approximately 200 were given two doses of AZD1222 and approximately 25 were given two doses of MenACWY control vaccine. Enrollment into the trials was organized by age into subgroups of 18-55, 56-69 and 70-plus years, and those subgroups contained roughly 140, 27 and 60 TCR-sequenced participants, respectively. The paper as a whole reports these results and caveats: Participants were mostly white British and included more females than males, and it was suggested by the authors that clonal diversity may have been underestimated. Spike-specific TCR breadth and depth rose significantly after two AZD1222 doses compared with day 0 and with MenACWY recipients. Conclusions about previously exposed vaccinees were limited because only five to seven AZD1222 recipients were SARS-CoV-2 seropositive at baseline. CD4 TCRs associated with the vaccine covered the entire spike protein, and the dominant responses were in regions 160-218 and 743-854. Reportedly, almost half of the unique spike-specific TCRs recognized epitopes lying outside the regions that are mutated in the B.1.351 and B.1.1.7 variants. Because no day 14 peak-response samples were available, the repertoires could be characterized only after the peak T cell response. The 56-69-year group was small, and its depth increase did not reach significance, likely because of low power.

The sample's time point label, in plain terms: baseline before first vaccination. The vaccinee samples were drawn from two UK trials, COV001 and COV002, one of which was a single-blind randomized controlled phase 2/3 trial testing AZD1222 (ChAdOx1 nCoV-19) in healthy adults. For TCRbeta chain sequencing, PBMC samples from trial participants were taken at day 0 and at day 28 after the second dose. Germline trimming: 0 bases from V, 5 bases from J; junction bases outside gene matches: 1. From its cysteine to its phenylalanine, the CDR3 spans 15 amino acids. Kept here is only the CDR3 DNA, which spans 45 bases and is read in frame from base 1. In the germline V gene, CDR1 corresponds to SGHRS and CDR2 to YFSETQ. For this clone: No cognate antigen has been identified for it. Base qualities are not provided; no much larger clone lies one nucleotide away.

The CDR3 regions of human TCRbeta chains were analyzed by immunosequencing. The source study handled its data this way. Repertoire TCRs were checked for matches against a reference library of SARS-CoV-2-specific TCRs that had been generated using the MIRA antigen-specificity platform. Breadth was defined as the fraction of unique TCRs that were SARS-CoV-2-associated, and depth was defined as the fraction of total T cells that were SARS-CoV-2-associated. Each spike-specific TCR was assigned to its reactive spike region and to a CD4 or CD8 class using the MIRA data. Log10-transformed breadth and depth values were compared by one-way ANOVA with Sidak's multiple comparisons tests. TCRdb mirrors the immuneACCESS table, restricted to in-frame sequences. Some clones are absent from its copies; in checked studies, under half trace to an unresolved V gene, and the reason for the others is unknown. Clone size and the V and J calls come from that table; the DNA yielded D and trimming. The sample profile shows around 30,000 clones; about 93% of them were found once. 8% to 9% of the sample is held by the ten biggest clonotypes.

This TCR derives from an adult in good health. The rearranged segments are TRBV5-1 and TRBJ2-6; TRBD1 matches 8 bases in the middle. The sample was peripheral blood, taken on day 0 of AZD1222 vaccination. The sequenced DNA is TGCGCCAGCAGCTTGGGACAGGGGAGGGCCAACGTCCTGACTTTC. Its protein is CASSLGQGRANVLTF.